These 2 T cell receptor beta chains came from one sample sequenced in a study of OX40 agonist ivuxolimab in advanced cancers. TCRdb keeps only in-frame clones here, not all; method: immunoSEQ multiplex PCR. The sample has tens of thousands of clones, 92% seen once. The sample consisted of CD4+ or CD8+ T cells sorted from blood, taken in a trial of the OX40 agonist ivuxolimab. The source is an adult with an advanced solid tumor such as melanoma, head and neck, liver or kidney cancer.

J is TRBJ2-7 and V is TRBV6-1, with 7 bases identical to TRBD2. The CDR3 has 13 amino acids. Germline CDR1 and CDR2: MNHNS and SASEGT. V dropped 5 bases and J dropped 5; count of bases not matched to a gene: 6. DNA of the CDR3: TGTGCCAGCAGTCCTTCCCGGGGGGACGAGCAGTACGTC. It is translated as CASSPSRGDEQYV.

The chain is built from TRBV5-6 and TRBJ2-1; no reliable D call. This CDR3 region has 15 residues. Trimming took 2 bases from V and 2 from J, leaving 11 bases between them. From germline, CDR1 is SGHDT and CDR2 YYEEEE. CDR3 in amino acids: CASSFYYRAYNEQFF. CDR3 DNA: TGTGCCAGCAGCTTTTACTACAGAGCCTACAATGAGCAGTTCTTC.